The present TCR beta chain was sequenced within a study of technical replicates of blood from a handful of donors. Measured with immunoSEQ multiplex PCR; TCRdb has only the in-frame clones, and not every one. The data contain 75,000 to 90,000 clones, approximately 93% of them singletons. This CDR3 contains 15 residues. Trimming took off 4 bases at V and 7 bases at J, with 16 bases between the two ends. Germline V gives CDR1 SNHLY, CDR2 FYNNEI. The clonotype comes from a human donor in good health. V and J are TRBV2 and TRBJ1-4, with TRBD1 as a possible D gene (6 bases). Sample: T cells isolated from PBMCs. The CDR3 region has the DNA TGTGCCAGCAGTGTTGAAAGGGGGGGCAGTGAAAAACTGTTTTTT. Translation: CASSVERGGSEKLFF. Based on the CDR3 plus reference TRBV2 and TRBJ1-4, the full variable domain is EPEVTQTPSHQVTQMGQEVILRCVPISNHLYFYWYRQILGQKVEFLVSFYNNEISEKSEIFDDQFSVERPDGSNFTLKIRSTKLEDSAMYFCASSVERGGSEKLFFGSGTQLSVL.